This is a list of T cell receptor beta chains from one sample in a study of blood T cell repertoires in COVID-19. Clones were read by immunoSEQ multiplex PCR, and TCRdb kept only the in-frame ones, dropping some. The table shows about 110,000 clones, with 84% occurring only once. Sequencing was done on a sample of peripheral blood. The source of these receptors is a woman aged 45-59 years with acute or convalescent COVID-19. CDR3s include the opening cysteine and the closing phenylalanine or tryptophan. A D gene is named only where the DNA matches it firmly. Clone size is stated in some rows and not others, as once, few, many or a class when expanded.

>TRBD1|TRBJ1-1|TRBV7-9|16|NA
CASSSATGGANTEAFF
TGTGCCAGCAGCTCTGCTACAGGGGGCGCAAACACTGAAGCTTTCTTT
>TRBD1|TRBJ1-2|TRBV11-2|16|NA
CASSLVIGSGGYGYTF
TGTGCCAGCAGCTTAGTCATCGGGTCAGGGGGGTATGGCTACACCTTC
>NA|TRBJ1-2|TRBV2|12|NA
CASGDGGYGHTF
TGTGCCAGCGGGGACGGAGGGTATGGCCACACCTTC
>TRBD2|TRBJ2-1|TRBV2|13|NA
CASGGSGKPEQFF
TGTGCCAGCGGCGGAAGCGGGAAGCCTGAGCAGTTCTTC
>TRBD2|TRBJ2-1|TRBV3-1/TRBV3-2|18|once
CASSRPGLAGGGYNEQFF
TGTGCCAGCAGCCGACCGGGACTAGCGGGGGGCGGGTACAATGAGCAGTTCTTC
>NA|TRBJ1-5|TRBV6-5|10|few
CASGHQPQHF
TGTGCCAGCGGGCATCAGCCCCAGCATTTT
>TRBD1|TRBJ1-5|TRBV18|14|few
CASSLDRANQPQHF
TGTGCCAGCTCATTGGACAGGGCGAATCAGCCCCAGCATTTT
>NA|TRBJ1-1|TRBV10-3|14|once
CAISESAGVTEAFF
TGTGCCATCAGTGAGTCGGCAGGCGTAACTGAAGCTTTCTTT
>TRBD2|TRBJ2-2|TRBV7-6|18|NA
CASSLVLAGGTNTGELFF
TGTGCCAGCAGCTTAGTACTAGCGGGGGGTACGAACACCGGGGAGCTGTTTTTT
>TRBD1|TRBJ2-1|TRBV11-3|13|NA
CASSLAGGNEQFF
TGTGCCAGCAGCTTAGCAGGGGGCAATGAGCAGTTCTTC
>NA|TRBJ2-7|TRBV25-1|14|NA
CASSEAGPRREQYF
TGTGCCAGCAGTGAAGCAGGGCCAAGAAGGGAGCAGTACTTC
>NA|TRBJ2-5|TRBV14|13|NA
CASAISVRETQYF
TGTGCCAGCGCGATCTCGGTCAGGGAGACCCAGTACTTC
>NA|TRBJ1-3|TRBV6-1|17|NA
CASSEIIRGRSGNTIYF
TGTGCCAGCAGTGAAATAATTCGGGGAAGGTCTGGAAACACCATATATTTT
>TRBD1|TRBJ1-2|TRBV5-1|17|NA
CASSLDPGQGDAGGYTF
TGCGCCAGCAGCTTGGATCCGGGACAGGGGGATGCGGGTGGCTACACCTTC
>NA|TRBJ1-1|TRBV5-1|14|few
CASSLVRGNTEAFF
TGCGCCAGCAGCTTGGTCAGGGGAAACACTGAAGCTTTCTTT
>NA|TRBJ1-2|TRBV5-1|12|NA
CASSSDPGGYTF
TGCGCCAGCAGCTCGGATCCGGGTGGCTACACCTTC
>TRBD1|TRBJ2-5|TRBV7-8|14|NA
CASSLDRGKETQYF
TGTGCCAGCAGCTTGGACAGGGGTAAAGAGACCCAGTACTTC
>NA|TRBJ1-5|TRBV2|13|NA
CASSELGGQPQHF
TGTGCCAGCAGTGAGCTGGGAGGTCAGCCCCAGCATTTT
>NA|TRBJ2-2|TRBV9|16|NA
CASSVATNPGTGELFF
TGTGCCAGCAGCGTAGCAACTAATCCCGGTACCGGGGAGCTGTTTTTT
>NA|TRBJ1-5|TRBV3-1/TRBV3-2|16|NA
CASSQGTTNSNQPQHF
TGTGCCAGCAGCCAAGGGACAACGAATAGCAATCAGCCCCAGCATTTT
>TRBD1|TRBJ1-2|TRBV28|15|NA
CASSPYDRARDGYTF
TGTGCCAGCAGTCCGTATGACAGGGCACGCGATGGCTACACCTTC
>TRBD1|TRBJ1-5|TRBV10-3|14|NA
CAISGQGVGQPQHF
TGTGCCATCAGCGGACAGGGTGTAGGGCAGCCCCAGCATTTT
>TRBD1|TRBJ1-3|TRBV28|17|NA
CASSTRDRGPGGNTIYF
TGTGCCAGCAGTACCAGGGACAGGGGCCCCGGCGGAAACACCATATATTTT
>NA|TRBJ2-2|TRBV5-1|16|once
CASIPGVLRNTGELFF
TGCGCCAGCATCCCCGGGGTTCTCCGGAACACCGGGGAGCTGTTTTTT
>NA|TRBJ1-2|TRBV6-4|14|few
CASSDQRGYGGYTF
TGTGCCAGCAGTGACCAAAGGGGTTATGGAGGCTACACCTTC
>NA|TRBJ1-6|TRBV6-2/TRBV6-3|16|NA
CASSYSSFYRYSPLHF
TGTGCCAGCAGTTACTCGTCCTTTTATCGGTATTCACCCCTCCACTTT